This TCR beta chain was recorded in a study of cytomegalovirus exposure and HLA in healthy donors. Study observations and caveats: As a later analysis revealed, most CMV-associated TCR beta chains appeared HLA-restricted.

The germline CDR1 and CDR2 sequences are SGHVS and FQNEAQ. V shed 5 bases and J shed 1 base, with 11 bases lying between them. This CDR3 contains 14 residues. Notes on this clone: Its specificity is not known.

The PCR ran on 60 Vbeta and 13 Jbeta primers. Using immunoSEQ multiplex PCR, the repertoire was profiled, and TCRdb retains in-frame clones only, with some absent. Counted here are 150,000 or so clones, 80% occurring once; the ten biggest clones make up 9% to 10%. The TCR originated in a man younger than 35 in good health and CMV-seropositive. The sequenced material came from PBMCs. V is TRBV7-8 and J is TRBJ1-1; weak D call: TRBD1 (6 bases). CDR3 in amino acids: CASSRLTGNTEAFF. The CDR3 nucleotides read TGTGCCAGCAGCCGATTGACAGGGAACACTGAAGCTTTCTTT.